Sequencing of this TCR beta chain was carried out in a study of blood T cell repertoires in COVID-19. Across the whole study: PBMCs, B-cell-depleted T cells, or T cells were the source of the cDNA or gDNA that made up the material.

Sequencing was performed with immunoSEQ multiplex PCR; in TCRdb, only in-frame clones are kept and a portion is missing. This table holds 80,000 or so clones, around 90% found once. V was clipped by 0 bases and J by 2 bases, with 8 bases between them. Germline V gives CDR1 SGHNT, CDR2 YYREEE (reference sequence). The CDR3 is 14 amino acids. The receptor was isolated from a middle-aged man with acute or convalescent COVID-19. The chain couples TRBV5-4 to TRBJ2-5; D gene uncertain. Sequencing used peripheral blood. The CDR3 spells CASSLGLDQETQYF. The DNA for the CDR3 is TGTGCCAGCAGCTTGGGGTTAGATCAAGAGACCCAGTACTTC.